A single sample gave rise to the 20 T cell receptor beta chains below, sequenced in a study of CD8 T cell repertoires and HIV-1 epitope variants. The table came from immunoSEQ multiplex PCR; TCRdb's copy has only in-frame clones and leaves some out. This repertoire shows 6,000 or so clones, 65% found once; its top ten account for almost 40%. The antigens for these receptors are not known. The sample comprised cultured CD8+ T cells derived from PBMCs. The receptors originated from a male donor with HIV.

The chain is built from TRBV7-8 and TRBJ2-1, with D maybe TRBD1 (5 bases). The CDR3 has 12 residues. Germline CDR1 and CDR2: SGHVS and FQNEAQ. Trimming stripped 3 bases from V and 8 bases from J, with 8 bases between. The CDR3 region is CASSFRVDEQFF. The CDR3 DNA follows: TGTGCCAGCAGCTTCAGGGTAGATGAGCAGTTCTTC.

The chain couples TRBV18 to TRBJ2-2; D not certain. The length of the CDR3 is 15 residues. Germline V gene sequence: CDR1 KGHSH, CDR2 LQKENI. The V end lost 3 bases, the J end lost 1 base, and 9 bases lay between the germline ends. The CDR3 protein is CASSPYTGNTGELFF. The CDR3 nucleotides read TGTGCCAGCTCACCCTATACCGGGAACACCGGGGAGCTGTTTTTT.

Relative to its sample, this clone is medium-sized. This chain links TRBV27 with TRBJ1-4; D perhaps matches TRBD1 (5 bases). CDR1 MNHEY and CDR2 SMNVEV come from the germline V gene (reference sequence). V lost 5 bases and J 3 bases, leaving 16 bases between the germline ends. The CDR3 runs to 16 residues. The CDR3 sequence: CASSPLAAGSNEKLFF. The CDR3 DNA is TGTGCCAGCAGTCCCCTAGCGGCAGGGTCTAATGAAAAACTGTTTTTT.

This clone was seen a handful of times. The chain combines TRBV9 with TRBJ2-1, with D possibly TRBD2 on 6 matching bases. The CDR3 contains 14 residues. The germline V gene has CDR1 SGDLS and CDR2 YYNGEE. Trimming took 4 bases from V and 3 from J, leaving 11 bases between them. CDR3: CASSPGTLYNEQFF. CDR3 coding DNA: TGTGCCAGCAGCCCCGGGACTCTCTACAATGAGCAGTTCTTC.

This clone was detected a few times. CDR3 nucleotide sequence: TGTGCCAGCTCACCAACGGGGAACTATGGCTACACCTTC. Encoded protein: CASSPTGNYGYTF. The chain couples TRBV18 to TRBJ1-2; D is ambiguous. The V gene's germline CDR1 is KGHSH and CDR2 LQKENI. With 2 bases removed from V and 2 bases from J, the gap between germline ends came to 6 bases. CDR3 length equals 13 residues. The variable domain in full, completed from reference TRBV18 and TRBJ1-2, reads NAGVMQNPRHLVRRRGQEARLRCSPMKGHSHVYWYRQLPEEGLKFMVYLQKENIIDESGMPKERFSAEFPKEGPSILRIQQVVRGDSAAYFCASSPTGNYGYTFGSGTRLTVV.

The chain couples TRBV12-5 to TRBJ2-1; 11 positions match TRBD1. Germline CDR1 LGHNT, CDR2 FRNRAP. The CDR3 has 15 amino acids. Germline trimming cut 7 bases from V and 8 bases from J; bases unmatched to any gene: 10. The DNA for the CDR3 is TGTGCTAGTGCCGTCGCCGGACAGGGGGCTTATGAGCAGTTCTTC. Protein sequence: CASAVAGQGAYEQFF.

The V call is TRBV7-8, the J call TRBJ2-1; 12 bases align to TRBD2. Trimming took 2 bases from V and 6 from J; bases not matched to a gene: 11. The germline V gene has CDR1 SGHVS and CDR2 FQNEAQ. The CDR3 has 18 residues. This chain's CDR3 is CASSLPGGTSGSGNEQFF. The CDR3 DNA reads as TGTGCCAGCAGCTTACCGGGCGGGACTAGCGGGTCGGGCAATGAGCAGTTCTTC.

The table lists this clone with a count of one. This sequence joins TRBV7-3 and TRBJ2-3, with 10 bases lining up with TRBD2. V shed 5 bases and J 5 bases; nucleotides not matched to a gene: 10. Germline lookup yields CDR1 SGHTA and CDR2 FQGTGA. This CDR3 region has 16 residues. Written as DNA, the CDR3 is TGTGCCAGCAGCCCGACCTTAGCGGGGGGCGGAGATACGCAGTATTTT. As protein: CASSPTLAGGGDTQYF.

V usage is TRBV15 and J usage is TRBJ2-1, with D uncertain. The length of the CDR3 is 11 residues. V dropped 6 bases and J dropped 9 bases, with 9 bases sitting between them. The germline V gene has CDR1 LNHNV and CDR2 YYDKDF (reference sequence). The CDR3 region has the DNA TGTGCCACCAGTATCCTGTCTGAGCAGTTCTTC. Translation: CATSILSEQFF.

This clone has more than one count but fewer than ten. J is TRBJ2-5 and V is TRBV5-6, with TRBD2 matching 10 bases. CDR1 and CDR2 (germline): SGHDT, YYEEEE. With 1 base clipped from V and 3 bases from J, the junction kept 6 bases outside the gene matches. This CDR3 is built from 16 residues. CDR3 nucleotides: TGTGCCAGCAGCTTGCTCCTCGGACTAGCGGAAGAGACCCAGTACTTC. Its translation: CASSLLLGLAEETQYF.

The rearrangement uses TRBV5-6 and TRBJ2-2; 7 bases match TRBD1. V lost 1 base to trimming and J lost 0 bases; unmatched junction nucleotides: 9. Germline-derived CDR1 and CDR2 are SGHDT and YYEEEE. There are 18 residues in the CDR3. The CDR3 nucleotides read TGTGCCAGCAGCTTGTTAGGAGCCGGGACAGCGAACACCGGGGAGCTGTTTTTT. It yields the protein CASSLLGAGTANTGELFF.

V usage is TRBV7-9 and J usage is TRBJ1-3; D might be TRBD1 (6 bases). Germline assignment: CDR1 SEHNR and CDR2 FQNEAQ (reference sequence). This CDR3 spans 18 amino acids. V was cut by 5 bases and J by 2 bases, with 22 bases left in between. CDR3 DNA sequence: TGTGCCAGCAGCCCCTTGCTTAGAACAGGGAATGCTGGAAACACCATATATTTT. It translates to CASSPLLRTGNAGNTIYF.

This chain links TRBV6-1 with TRBJ2-2; D ambiguous. The V gene's germline CDR1 is MNHNS and CDR2 SASEGT. Between the trimmed V and J ends, which lost 4 bases and 3 bases, there was a span of 12 bases. The CDR3 loop spans 15 amino acids. CDR3 nucleotide sequence: TGTGCCAGCAGTGTAGAAAGGGTTGACACCGGGGAGCTGTTTTTT. It yields the protein CASSVERVDTGELFF.

The chain recombines TRBV5-1 with TRBJ1-1; unclear D gene. Germline V gene sequence: CDR1 SGHRS, CDR2 YFSETQ. This CDR3 region has 13 residues. V dropped 2 bases and J dropped 0 bases, with 5 bases sitting between them. The CDR3 bases are TGCGCCAGCAGCTTCAGCATGAACACTGAAGCTTTCTTT. Protein product: CASSFSMNTEAFF.

The CDR3 reads CASSVIGLGGTEAFF. For the CDR3, the DNA is TGTGCCAGCAGCGTCATTGGCCTAGGGGGCACTGAAGCTTTCTTT. This sequence joins TRBV9 and TRBJ1-1; maybe TRBD1 (6 bases). Trimming pared 2 bases from V and 4 bases from J, leaving 15 bases between. Germline V gene lookup returns CDR1 SGDLS and CDR2 YYNGEE. This CDR3 has 15 residues. The entire variable domain, with the rest obtained from reference TRBV9 and TRBJ1-1, is as follows: DSGVTQTPKHLITATGQRVTLRCSPRSGDLSVYWYQQSLDQGLQFLIQYYNGEERAKGNILERFSAQQFPDLHSELNLSSLELGDSALYFCASSVIGLGGTEAFFGQGTRLTVV.

The chain employs TRBV21-1 and TRBJ1-4. TRBV21-1 is reported as a pseudogene. CDR3 length: 15 residues. CDR3 in amino acids: CASSKENGGREKLFF. DNA of the CDR3: TGTGCCAGCAGCAAAGAGAACGGAGGAAGGGAAAAACTGTTTTTT.

This chain links TRBV2 with TRBJ2-1; D is undetermined. Germline CDR1 and CDR2: SNHLY and FYNNEI. This CDR3 has 13 amino acids. V dropped 2 bases and J dropped 7 bases, with 9 bases sitting between them. The CDR3 here is CASSERAGNEQFF. CDR3 bases: TGTGCCAGCAGTGAAAGAGCAGGTAATGAGCAGTTCTTC.

The chain recombines TRBV4-1 with TRBJ2-7; 9 bases agree with TRBD2. The ends lost 1 base at V and 4 bases at J; junction bases unmatched: 5. The CDR3 spans 15 residues. Germline lookup yields CDR1 MGHRA and CDR2 YSYEKL. CDR3 DNA: TGCGCCAGCAGCCAAGCTCCAGCGGGAGGTTACGAGCAGTACTTC. It codes for CASSQAPAGGYEQYF.

This clone appeared once. The chain has TRBV28 and TRBJ2-3, with 8 bases aligning to TRBD2. Trimming removed 8 bases from V and 6 bases from J; junction bases left unmatched: 16. The CDR3 is 16 residues long. In germline, CDR1 is MDHEN, CDR2 SYDVKM. The CDR3 region has the DNA TGTGCCAGCGCTGAGACGGGGCGGGGGGTCGATGATACGCAGTATTTT. Its protein product is CASAETGRGVDDTQYF.

The chain is built from TRBV19 and TRBJ1-1, with TRBD1 matching over 9 bases. The CDR3 length is 18 residues. The trim removed 0 bases at V and 2 bases at J, leaving 10 bases unmatched. In germline, CDR1 is LNHDA, CDR2 SQIVND (reference sequence). CDR3 residues: CASSIDLRDRVGNTEAFF. The CDR3 DNA reads TGTGCCAGTAGTATAGATTTAAGGGACAGGGTCGGCAACACTGAAGCTTTCTTT.